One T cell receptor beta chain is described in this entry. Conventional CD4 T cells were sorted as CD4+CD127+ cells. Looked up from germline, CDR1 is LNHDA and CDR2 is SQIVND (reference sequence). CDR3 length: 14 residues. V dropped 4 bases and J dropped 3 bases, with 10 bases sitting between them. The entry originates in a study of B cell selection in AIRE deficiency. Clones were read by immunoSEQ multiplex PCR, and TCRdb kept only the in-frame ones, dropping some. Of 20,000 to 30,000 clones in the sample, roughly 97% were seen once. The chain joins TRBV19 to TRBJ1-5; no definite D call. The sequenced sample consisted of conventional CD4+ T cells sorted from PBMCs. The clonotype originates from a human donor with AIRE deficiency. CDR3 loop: CASSTYLLNQPQHF. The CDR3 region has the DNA TGTGCCAGTAGTACCTACTTACTCAATCAGCCCCAGCATTTT.